A single TCR beta chain is shown here with its context. The antigen is not known. Profiled with immunoSEQ multiplex PCR; TCRdb holds only in-frame clones, not every one. This sample yields some 1.5 million clones, of which roughly 96% are seen a single time; about 1.2% belongs to the top ten. The source of the sample is a study of shared clonotypes between healthy human individuals. General study findings and limits: Limited genetic and exposure-history diversity came from having few donors.

Donors were Caucasian adults residing in Nashville, Tennessee, USA. Germline assignment: CDR1 SGHTS and CDR2 YDEGEE. The CDR3 covers 13 residues. Deletions cut 2 bases from V and 7 bases from J, with 10 bases between. The chain has TRBV5-8 and TRBJ1-5; D unresolved. Sequencing input: naive CD4+ T cells sorted from blood. Subset specified: CD45RA+ positively selected. The receptor's source is a man in his thirties or forties in good health. The chain's CDR3 is CASSFTLLQPQHF. The DNA for the CDR3 is TGTGCCAGCAGCTTTACCCTTTTGCAGCCCCAGCATTTT.